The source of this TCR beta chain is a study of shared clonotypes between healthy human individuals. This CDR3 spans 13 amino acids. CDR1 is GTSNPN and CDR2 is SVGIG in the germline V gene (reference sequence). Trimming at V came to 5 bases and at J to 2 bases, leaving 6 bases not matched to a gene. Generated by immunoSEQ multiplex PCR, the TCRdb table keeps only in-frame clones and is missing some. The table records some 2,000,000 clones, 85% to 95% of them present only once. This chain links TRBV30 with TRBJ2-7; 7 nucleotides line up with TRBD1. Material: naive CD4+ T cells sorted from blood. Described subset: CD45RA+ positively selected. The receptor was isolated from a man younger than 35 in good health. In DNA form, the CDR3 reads TGTGCCTGGGCTAGGGGGCTACCCTACGAGCAGTACTTC. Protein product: CAWARGLPYEQYF.